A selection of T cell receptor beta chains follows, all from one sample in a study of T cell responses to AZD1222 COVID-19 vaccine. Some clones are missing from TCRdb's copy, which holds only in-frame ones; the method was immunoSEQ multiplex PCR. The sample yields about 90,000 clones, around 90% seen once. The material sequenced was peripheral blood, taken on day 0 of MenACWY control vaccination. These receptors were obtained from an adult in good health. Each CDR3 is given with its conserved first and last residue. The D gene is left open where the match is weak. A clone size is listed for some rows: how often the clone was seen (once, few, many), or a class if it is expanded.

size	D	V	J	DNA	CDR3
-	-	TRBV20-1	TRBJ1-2	TGCAGTGCTAGTGGCACAGTCTATGGCTACACCTTC	CSASGTVYGYTF
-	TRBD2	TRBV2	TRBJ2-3	TGTGCCAGCAGTGAGCCGAGCGGGGGCACAGATACGCAGTATTTT	CASSEPSGGTDTQYF
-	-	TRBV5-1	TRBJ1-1	TGCGCCAGCAGCTTGGGGACAAGGATTTCCCGGGACACTGAAGCTTTCTTT	CASSLGTRISRDTEAFF
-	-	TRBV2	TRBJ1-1	TGTGCCAGCAGTGAGGGTCAAGGCCCCGGCCTTGAAGCTTTCTTT	CASSEGQGPGLEAFF
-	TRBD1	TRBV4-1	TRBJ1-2	TGCGCCAGCAGCCACGCGGCAGGGGGCGAACGTGGCTACACCTTC	CASSHAAGGERGYTF
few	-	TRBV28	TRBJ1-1	TGTGCCAGCAGTTCTCCATTCACTGAAGCTTTCTTT	CASSSPFTEAFF
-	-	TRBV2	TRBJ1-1	TGTGCCAGCAGTGACCCCCCCGGGGCTGAAGCTTTCTTT	CASSDPPGAEAFF
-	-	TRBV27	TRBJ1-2	TGTGCCAGCAGTTTAATTATCGGGGGATTCTATGGCTACACCTTC	CASSLIIGGFYGYTF
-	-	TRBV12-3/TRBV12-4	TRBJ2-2	TGTGCCAGCAGTTTTAGGATGGCCGGGGAGCTGTTTTTT	CASSFRMAGELFF
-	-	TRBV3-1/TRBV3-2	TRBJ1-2	TGTGCCAGCAGCCAAGATTGGCAGGGGAACTATGGCTACACCTTC	CASSQDWQGNYGYTF
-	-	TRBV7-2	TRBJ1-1	TGTGCCAGCAGCTTAGGGGTTGCGAACACTGAAGCTTTCTTT	CASSLGVANTEAFF
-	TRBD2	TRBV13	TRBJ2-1	TGTGCCAGCAGCCTTGTCAGCGGGAGCCCCCACTCCTACAATGAGCAGTTCTTC	CASSLVSGSPHSYNEQFF
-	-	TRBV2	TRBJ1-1	TGTGCCAGCAGTGGCAGCTTGAACACTGAAGCTTTCTTT	CASSGSLNTEAFF
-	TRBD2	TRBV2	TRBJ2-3	TGTGCCAGCAGTGATTTGACTAGCGTGGATACGCAGTATTTT	CASSDLTSVDTQYF
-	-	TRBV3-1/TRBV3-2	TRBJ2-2	TGTGCCAGCAGCCAGGGACTCCCGACCGGGGAGCTGTTTTTT	CASSQGLPTGELFF
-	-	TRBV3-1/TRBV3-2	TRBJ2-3	TGTGCCAGCAAGGCGGATTCCACAGATACGCAGTATTTT	CASKADSTDTQYF
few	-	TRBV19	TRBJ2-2	TGTGCCAGTAGCCAAGGGTTGGGGTTGCGCAGGCATTCCACCGGGGAGCTGTTTTTT	CASSQGLGLRRHSTGELFF
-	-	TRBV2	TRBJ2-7	TGTGCCAGCAGTGTTTTGCTTTTCTACGAGCAGTACTTC	CASSVLLFYEQYF
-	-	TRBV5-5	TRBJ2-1	TGTGCCAGCAGCGGGGGAGGTGGCAGCTACAATGAGCAGTTCTTC	CASSGGGGSYNEQFF
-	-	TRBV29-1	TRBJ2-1	TGCAGCGTTGAAATACAGGGAGGCTACAATGAGCAGTTCTTC	CSVEIQGGYNEQFF
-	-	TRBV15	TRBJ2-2	TGTGCCACCAAGAGAGAGTACCGGGCCGGGGAGCTGTTTTTT	CATKREYRAGELFF
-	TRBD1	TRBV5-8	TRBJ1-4	TGTGCCAGCAGCCCGGGACAGGGGGCTTCAACTAATGAAAAACTGTTTTTT	CASSPGQGASTNEKLFF
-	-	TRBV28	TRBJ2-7	TGTGCCAGCAGTTTGAGCTCCTACGAGCAGTACTTC	CASSLSSYEQYF
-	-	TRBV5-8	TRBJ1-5	TGTGCCAGCAGCTCCGACGAGTTAGGGAATCAGCCCCAGCATTTT	CASSSDELGNQPQHF
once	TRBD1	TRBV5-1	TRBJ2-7	TGCGCCAGCAGCCGGGGGACAGGGTCCTACGAGCAGTACTTC	CASSRGTGSYEQYF
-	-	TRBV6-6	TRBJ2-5	TGTGCCAGCAGTTACCCGCAGTTCCAAGAGACCCAGTACTTC	CASSYPQFQETQYF
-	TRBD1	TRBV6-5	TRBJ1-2	TGTGCCAGCAGCTTGGACAGGTTGCGAGGCTACACCTTC	CASSLDRLRGYTF
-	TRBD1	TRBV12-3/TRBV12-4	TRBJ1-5	TGTGCCAGCAGTGAAACAGGGGATCAGCCCCAGCATTTT	CASSETGDQPQHF
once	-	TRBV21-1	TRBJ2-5	TGTGCCAGCAGCAAGAGAATGACAGAAGAGACCCAGTACTTC	CASSKRMTEETQYF
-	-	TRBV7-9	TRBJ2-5	TGTGCCAGCAGCTCAGCGGACGGACCTTTGTACTTC	CASSSADGPLYF
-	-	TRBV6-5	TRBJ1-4	TGTGCCAGCAGTCGGGGCCGCGGCAATAATGAAAAACTGTTTTTT	CASSRGRGNNEKLFF